This T cell receptor (beta chain) originates from a study of blood T cell repertoires in COVID-19. Across the whole study: The origin of the acute and convalescent COVID-19 samples was the United States, Italy and Spain. Nucleic acid was either cDNA or gDNA, and it came from T cells, B-cell-depleted T cells, or PBMCs.

In the authors' methods: Reference gene primer amplification gave estimated nucleated cell counts. The table came from immunoSEQ multiplex PCR; TCRdb's copy has only in-frame clones and leaves some out. The DNA was the basis for D and trimming; V, J and clone size are from that table. The data contain about 150,000 clones, around 90% of them seen just once; the ten biggest clones take up about 1.5%. CDR1 and CDR2 from the germline V gene are LGHDT and YNNKEL (reference sequence). V was pared by 0 bases and J by 7 bases, with 19 bases between. The CDR3 consists of 16 residues. The TCR sequence derives from a human donor in a cohort sampled during active COVID-19. The sequenced sample was peripheral blood. The gene calls are TRBV3-1 (or the pseudogene TRBV3-2) and TRBJ2-7; no clear D gene. The CDR3 coding sequence is TGTGCCAGCAGCCAAGATCCCATCACCCCTCCGAGGGAGCAGTACTTC. It specifies CASSQDPITPPREQYF.